This T cell receptor (beta chain) was recorded in a study of blood T cell repertoires in COVID-19. Turning to the study itself: Acute-phase and convalescent COVID-19 samples originated in the United States, Italy and Spain.

Method: immunoSEQ multiplex PCR; TCRdb's copy keeps in-frame clones and lacks some. The repertoire holds fewer than 450,000 clones, with about 90% as singletons. This CDR3 region has 17 residues. Germline V lookup: CDR1 PRHDT, CDR2 FYEKMQ (reference sequence). V lost 4 bases and J lost 4; bases outside the gene matches: 8. Enrolled through a virtual design, the participants were between 18 and 89 years of age and came from under 30 US areas. The study counted Cohort 3 donors as recovered given two negative PCRs, clearance, or symptom resolution. This receptor was identified in a woman in her 30s who had recovered from COVID-19. The genes are TRBV13 and TRBJ2-3; 13 bases are a match to TRBD2. Sequenced input: PBMCs or T cells enriched from blood (not recorded which). The CDR3 protein is CASSSTSGGAVSDTQYF. CDR3 DNA: TGTGCCAGCAGCTCAACTAGCGGGGGGGCCGTCTCAGATACGCAGTATTTT.